These 21 T cell receptor beta chains originate from one sample sequenced in a study of identical twins. TCRdb re-analysed the 5' RACE reads in MiXCR, keeping a single row per CDR3 protein. Counted here are around 95,000 distinct CDR3 sequences, 4.5% to 6.5% occurring once; the ten biggest clones make up 12%. Sample: memory T cells sorted from blood. These receptors all come from a woman aged 45-60 years in good health.

This clonotype came up many times. The chain combines TRBV20-1 with TRBJ1-2; D unresolved. This CDR3 contains 14 residues. V lost 0 bases, J lost 0 bases, and 8 bases lay in between. Germline V lookup: CDR1 DFQATT, CDR2 SNEGSKA (reference sequence). This CDR3 is CSARDQQTNYGYTF. In DNA, the CDR3 is TGCAGTGCTAGAGATCAACAGACTAACTATGGCTACACCTTC.

This clonotype was picked up many times. The J gene is TRBJ2-1, the V gene TRBV11-3, with D perhaps TRBD1 or TRBD2 (5 bases each). Germline values: CDR1 SGHNT, CDR2 YENEEA. The CDR3 extends over 16 amino acids. Trimming removed 5 bases from V and 6 bases from J, with 20 bases in between. This chain's CDR3 is CASSLTVSMGRNEQFF. For the CDR3, the DNA is TGTGCCAGCAGCCTAACGGTCTCAATGGGACGCAATGAGCAGTTCTTC.

The chain carries TRBV25-1 and TRBJ1-5; 9 bases align to TRBD1. The CDR3 sequence is 13 residues long. Germline CDR1 MGHDK, CDR2 SYGVNS. J lost 7 bases, V lost 8 bases, and 6 bases had no gene match. This CDR3 reads CASRTGDQQPQHF. The CDR3 DNA follows: TGTGCCAGCCGGACAGGGGATCAACAGCCCCAGCATTTT.

A few counts support this clonotype. The V call is TRBV12-3 or TRBV12-4, the J call TRBJ2-1; 11 bases map to TRBD1. The CDR3 is 15 amino acids. J gave up 7 bases and V 6 bases, and 8 bases lay outside the gene matches. CDR3 coding DNA: TGTGCCAGCAGCACCGGGACAGGGGGTGGAAATGAGCAGTTCTTC. This codes for CASSTGTGGGNEQFF.

This clonotype has only a few counts. This chain joins TRBV6-5 and TRBJ1-1; weak D call: TRBD1 (6 bases). The CDR3 has 13 residues. V was cut by 5 bases and J by 4 bases, with 11 bases left in between. CDR1 is MNHEY and CDR2 is SVGAGI in the germline V gene. Written as DNA, the CDR3 is TGTGCCAGCAGTATACAGGGCGTCACTGAAGCTTTCTTT. Amino acids: CASSIQGVTEAFF.

This clonotype was counted at least ten times. This chain connects TRBV4-2 to TRBJ2-3; 11 nucleotides agree with TRBD2. Germline V gene sequence: CDR1 LGHNA, CDR2 YNFKEQ. CDR3 length: 18 amino acids. Trimming took 0 bases from V and 1 from J; bases not matched to a gene: 6. This chain's CDR3 is CASSQDPPGLAGTDTQYF. DNA for the CDR3: TGTGCCAGCAGCCAAGACCCTCCGGGACTAGCGGGCACAGATACGCAGTATTTT.

This chain links TRBV19 with TRBJ1-1; D gene unclear. The CDR3 runs to 14 residues. V was shortened by 8 bases and J by 1 base, with 14 bases between the two germline ends. Per germline, CDR1 LNHDA and CDR2 SQIVND (reference sequence). CDR3 DNA: TGTGCCAGTCGTGGGCCCGACGGGAACACTGAAGCTTTCTTT. Translating gives CASRGPDGNTEAFF.

This clonotype has more than one count but fewer than ten. This sequence joins TRBV5-1 and TRBJ2-5; either TRBD1 or TRBD2 may supply D (6 bases each). This CDR3 has 17 residues. The V and J ends lost 4 bases and 2 bases respectively, with 21 bases between them. Germline lookup yields CDR1 SGHRS and CDR2 YFSETQ. The chain's CDR3 is CASSLGGPRGGQETQYF. The CDR3 coding sequence is TGCGCCAGCAGCCTTGGGGGACCCAGAGGGGGGCAAGAGACCCAGTACTTC.

This clonotype was observed at least ten times. This sequence joins TRBV7-3 and TRBJ2-7; either TRBD1 or TRBD2 may supply D (6 bases each). Germline lookup yields CDR1 SGHTA and CDR2 FQGTGA. The CDR3 extends over 13 amino acids. Trimming pared 5 bases from V and 6 bases from J, leaving 14 bases between. CDR3 sequence reads: CASSPNEGGEQYF. The CDR3 DNA reads as TGTGCCAGCAGCCCCAACGAGGGGGGCGAGCAGTACTTC.

The chain employs TRBV27 and TRBJ2-7; 11 nucleotides match TRBD2. V trimming: 4 bases; J trimming: 4 bases; junction bases outside the gene matches: 9. This CDR3 is built from 16 residues. Per the germline V gene, CDR1 is MNHEY and CDR2 is SMNVEV (reference sequence). Here the CDR3 DNA reads TGTGCCAGCAGTTCGGCCACACCTAGCGGGAGGTACGAGCAGTACGTC. Translation: CASSSATPSGRYEQYV.

The chain carries TRBV12-3 or TRBV12-4 and TRBJ2-2; D uncertain. V shed 3 bases and J shed 9 bases, with 8 bases lying between them. The CDR3 extends over 12 amino acids. The CDR3, as DNA: TGTGCCAGCAGTTTGTCCGGCCGGGAGCTGTTTTTT. Translated, it gives CASSLSGRELFF.

Comments on this clonotype: A clone one base away is much larger, so this may be a read error. This chain connects TRBV6-1 to TRBJ1-1; tentatively, D is TRBD1 (5 bases). The CDR3 is made up of 14 amino acids. Germline loops: CDR1 MNHNS, CDR2 SASEGT. The CDR3 loop is CASTQTTVGTDAFF. Here the CDR3 DNA reads TGTGCCAGCACCCAAACTACAGTTGGGACTGATGCTTTCTTT.

This clonotype occurred many times. The chain recombines TRBV5-1 with TRBJ1-4; 7 bases align to TRBD1. Per germline, CDR1 SGHRS and CDR2 YFSETQ. CDR3 length equals 16 residues. The V gene end was trimmed by 4 bases and the J gene end by 2 bases; junction bases not matched to a gene: 8. The CDR3 DNA follows: TGCGCCAGCAGCATGAGACAGGGATCGACTAATGAAAAACTGTTTTTT. This translates into CASSMRQGSTNEKLFF.

This clonotype has just a few counts. The chain links TRBV11-2 to TRBJ2-5; 9 positions agree with TRBD2. This CDR3 is built from 17 residues. From germline, CDR1 is SGHAT and CDR2 FQNNGV. The junction had 10 bases not matched to a gene; V was cut back by 1 base and J by 4 bases. The CDR3 loop reads CASSLGSSGGPGETQYF. The CDR3 bases are TGTGCCAGCAGCTTAGGGTCCAGCGGGGGGCCGGGAGAGACCCAGTACTTC.

The chain joins TRBV30 to TRBJ2-1; no reliable D call. Trimming took 5 bases from V and 9 from J, leaving 8 bases between them. Germline CDR1 is GTSNPN and CDR2 is SVGIG (reference sequence). The length of the CDR3 is 10 residues. The CDR3: CAWGLAEQFF. In DNA, the CDR3 is TGTGCCTGGGGGTTGGCTGAGCAGTTCTTC.

This clonotype was seen repeatedly, ten times or more. The rearrangement links TRBV29-1 to TRBJ2-1, with D possibly matching TRBD2 (6 bases). The CDR3 has 10 residues. Germline V gene data show CDR1 as SQVTM and CDR2 as ANQGSEA. The ends were cut back, 7 bases at V and 14 bases at J, with 15 bases in the middle. DNA of the CDR3: TGCAGCGCCGGGAAAGGCGGGGAGTTCTTC. This gives the protein CSAGKGGEFF.

This clonotype was found many times. J is TRBJ2-7 and V is TRBV5-6, with D uncertain. Germline values: CDR1 SGHDT, CDR2 YYEEEE. The V and J ends lost 0 bases and 5 bases respectively, with 3 bases between them. The CDR3 length is 11 residues. CDR3 sequence (DNA): TGTGCCAGCAGCTTGGCCAACGAGCAGTACGTC. Amino acids: CASSLANEQYV.

This clonotype occurred many times. The chain uses TRBV12-3 or TRBV12-4 and TRBJ1-6, with D hard to call. V was trimmed by 6 bases and J by 0 bases, leaving 6 bases between them. The CDR3 length is 14 residues. CDR3 DNA: TGTGCCAGCAGGGAGAGCTCCTATAATTCACCCCTCCACTTT. Translation: CASRESSYNSPLHF.

There are many counts of this clonotype. CDR3 region: CASSLDPWGSGRAEKVDTQYF. In DNA, the CDR3 is TGTGCCAGCAGTTTAGATCCTTGGGGTAGCGGGAGGGCCGAAAAGGTTGATACGCAGTATTTT. The rearrangement links TRBV12-3 or TRBV12-4 to TRBJ2-3; 11 nucleotides match TRBD2. The length of the CDR3 is 21 residues. J lost 6 bases, V lost 1 base, and 21 bases had no gene match.

This clonotype was counted ten times or more. V is TRBV15 and J is TRBJ2-5, with no clear D. V shed 1 base and J shed 4 bases, with 4 bases lying between them. This CDR3 comprises 12 residues. Looked up from germline, CDR1 is LNHNV and CDR2 is YYDKDF (reference sequence). The CDR3 DNA reads as TGTGCCACCAGCAGAGGTTCAGAGACCCAGTACTTC. It is translated as CATSRGSETQYF.

V usage is TRBV7-7 and J usage is TRBJ2-1; 8 nucleotides align to TRBD2. The CDR3 runs 15 residues. V lost 5 bases, J lost 4 bases, and 7 bases stayed unmatched. In germline, CDR1 is SSHAT, CDR2 FNYEAQ (reference sequence). This CDR3 is CASSPLAASYNEQFF. The CDR3 region has the DNA TGTGCCAGCAGCCCACTAGCGGCGTCGTACAATGAGCAGTTCTTC.